One sample yielded the 16 T cell receptor beta chains listed below, sequenced in a study of blood T cell repertoires in COVID-19. Some clones are missing from TCRdb's copy, which holds only in-frame ones; the method was immunoSEQ multiplex PCR. Here the sample spans about 210,000 clones, around four fifths being singletons. Specimen: PBMCs or T cells enriched from blood (not recorded which). Receptors were obtained from a man aged 35 to 55 who had recovered from COVID-19.

This chain connects TRBV7-9 to TRBJ1-5; D is undetermined. V was pared by 2 bases and J by 4 bases, with 9 bases between. The CDR3 contains 14 residues. The germline V gene encodes CDR1 SEHNR and CDR2 FQNEAQ (reference sequence). The CDR3: CASSLSSDNQPQHF. CDR3 sequence (DNA): TGTGCCAGCAGCTTATCGTCAGATAATCAGCCCCAGCATTTT.

CDR3 amino acids: CASSLRDRGASVEAFF. The CDR3 bases are TGTGCCAGCAGCTTGCGGGATCGGGGGGCGAGTGTTGAAGCTTTCTTT. The chain joins TRBV5-6 to TRBJ1-1, with D possibly TRBD1 on 6 matching bases. CDR1 is SGHDT and CDR2 is YYEEEE in the germline V gene. The CDR3 runs 16 residues. V was cut by 1 base and J by 7 bases, with 20 bases left in between.

This chain links TRBV19 with TRBJ1-5; perhaps TRBD1 as D (6 bases). In germline, CDR1 is LNHDA, CDR2 SQIVND (reference sequence). This CDR3 is built from 14 residues. V lost 2 bases and J lost 4, with 9 bases in between. The DNA of the CDR3 is TGTGCCAGTAGTATAACAACAGGGAATCAGCCCCAGCATTTT. Encoded protein: CASSITTGNQPQHF.

This clone was observed a single time. This rearrangement joins TRBV7-8 to TRBJ1-1, with D possibly being TRBD1 (5 bases). The germline V gene has CDR1 SGHVS and CDR2 FQNEAQ. This CDR3 region has 13 residues. Trimming removed 8 bases from V and 1 base from J, with 11 bases in between. This CDR3 reads CASLKGANTEAFF. For the CDR3, the DNA is TGTGCCAGCCTAAAAGGGGCGAACACTGAAGCTTTCTTT.

This chain links TRBV6-1 with TRBJ2-2, with D possibly matching TRBD2 (5 bases). Looked up from germline, CDR1 is MNHNS and CDR2 is SASEGT. The V end lost 2 bases, the J end lost 8 bases, and 12 bases lay between the germline ends. The CDR3 spans 14 residues. The CDR3 DNA reads as TGTGCCAGCAGTGAATTGGGTAGGAGGGGGGAGCTGTTTTTT. It specifies CASSELGRRGELFF.

The genes are TRBV6-5 and TRBJ1-1; no firm D call. Germline CDR1 and CDR2: MNHEY and SVGAGI. The CDR3 loop spans 14 amino acids. V was clipped by 6 bases and J by 0 bases, with 11 bases between them. CDR3 amino acids: CASSRFNMNTEAFF. In nucleotides, the CDR3 is TGTGCCAGCAGCCGTTTTAATATGAACACTGAAGCTTTCTTT.

This clone appeared a few times. This chain connects TRBV7-3 to TRBJ1-1; no clear D. Germline loops: CDR1 SGHTA, CDR2 FQGTGA. The germline V and J ends were trimmed by 2 bases and 3 bases, with 10 bases remaining between them. CDR3 length: 14 amino acids. The CDR3 coding sequence is TGTGCCAGCAGCTTATCTCCCCGGGACACTGAAGCTTTCTTT. Protein product: CASSLSPRDTEAFF.

J is TRBJ1-1 and V is TRBV11-2; a possible D gene is TRBD1 (6 bases). V was trimmed by 6 bases and J by 3 bases, leaving 14 bases between them. This CDR3 comprises 14 residues. CDR1 is SGHAT, CDR2 FQNNGV, per germline. In nucleotides, the CDR3 is TGTGCCAGCAGTATAGGGGGGGTAGACACTGAAGCTTTCTTT. Its translation is CASSIGGVDTEAFF.

The chain links TRBV19 to TRBJ1-1, with TRBD1 identical over 10 bases. The CDR3 runs 13 residues. Germline V gene lookup returns CDR1 LNHDA and CDR2 SQIVND (reference sequence). J was trimmed by 3 bases and V by 6 bases; bases with no gene match: 1. The CDR3 loop reads CASRGQGDTEAFF. The CDR3 nucleotides are TGTGCCAGTAGAGGACAGGGGGACACTGAAGCTTTCTTT.

This chain connects TRBV7-9 to TRBJ2-7, with TRBD1 identical over 9 bases. The germline gives CDR1 SEHNR, CDR2 FQNEAQ (reference sequence). J lost 3 bases, V lost 6 bases, and 9 bases had no gene match. The length of the CDR3 is 15 residues. The CDR3 is CASRRLRDRVYEQYF. The CDR3 DNA follows: TGTGCCAGCAGGCGCCTCCGGGACAGGGTCTACGAGCAGTACTTC.

The rearrangement joins TRBV11-2 to TRBJ2-7; 8 bases are a match to TRBD1. Germline CDR1 reads SGHAT; CDR2 reads FQNNGV. Trimming at V came to 4 bases and at J to 3 bases, leaving 5 bases not matched to a gene. CDR3 length: 14 amino acids. The CDR3 spells CASSYGQGNYEQYF. The CDR3 coding sequence is TGTGCCAGCAGCTACGGACAGGGAAACTACGAGCAGTACTTC. Complete variable domain (other parts from reference TRBV11-2 and TRBJ2-7): EAGVAQSPRYKIIEKRQSVAFWCNPISGHATLYWYQQILGQGPKLLIQFQNNGVVDDSQLPKDRFSAERLKGVDSTLKIQPAKLEDSAVYLCASSYGQGNYEQYFGPGTRLTVT.

This clone was seen a single time. This chain connects TRBV6-5 to TRBJ1-5; unclear D gene. Germline V gives CDR1 MNHEY, CDR2 SVGAGI. There are 14 residues in the CDR3. Trimming took 2 bases from V and 3 from J, leaving 8 bases between them. CDR3 protein: CASSYGGYNQPQHF. The CDR3 DNA follows: TGTGCCAGCAGTTACGGCGGTTACAATCAGCCCCAGCATTTT.

Many counts were recorded for this clone. The chain recombines TRBV19 with TRBJ2-6; a possible D gene is TRBD1 (5 bases). Deletions cut 4 bases from V and 4 bases from J, with 26 bases between. This CDR3 spans 20 amino acids. CDR1 LNHDA and CDR2 SQIVND come from the germline V gene (reference sequence). In DNA form, the CDR3 reads TGTGCCAGTAGTACTCATCTTCCCTCCCCAACAGGACCCGGGGCCAACGTCCTGACTTTC. Its translation is CASSTHLPSPTGPGANVLTF.

The gene calls are TRBV19 and TRBJ2-7, with 7 bases lining up with TRBD1. The CDR3 covers 14 residues. Germline V gene sequence: CDR1 LNHDA, CDR2 SQIVND (reference sequence). J gave up 2 bases and V 3 bases, and 4 bases lay outside the gene matches. The CDR3 is CASSIGTATYEQYF. CDR3 coding DNA: TGTGCCAGTAGTATTGGGACAGCCACCTACGAGCAGTACTTC.

This clone was seen a handful of times. The CDR3 spells CATSRDSLGANYGYTF. The CDR3 nucleotides are TGTGCCACCAGTAGGGACAGCCTAGGAGCTAACTATGGCTACACCTTC. The chain carries TRBV15 and TRBJ1-2; 7 nucleotides match TRBD1. Trimming cost V 6 bases and J 0 bases; bases outside gene matches: 10. CDR1 LNHNV and CDR2 YYDKDF come from the germline V gene (reference sequence). There are 16 residues in the CDR3.

The V call is TRBV27, the J call TRBJ2-7; 9 nucleotides agree with TRBD1. Germline-derived CDR1 and CDR2 are MNHEY and SMNVEV (reference sequence). The J segment lost 2 bases and the V segment lost 9 bases, leaving 11 bases of the junction unmatched. The CDR3 runs to 15 residues. The CDR3 DNA follows: TGTGCCAGTGGGGAAGAAAGGACAGGGGCCTACGAGCAGTACTTC. It encodes CASGEERTGAYEQYF.